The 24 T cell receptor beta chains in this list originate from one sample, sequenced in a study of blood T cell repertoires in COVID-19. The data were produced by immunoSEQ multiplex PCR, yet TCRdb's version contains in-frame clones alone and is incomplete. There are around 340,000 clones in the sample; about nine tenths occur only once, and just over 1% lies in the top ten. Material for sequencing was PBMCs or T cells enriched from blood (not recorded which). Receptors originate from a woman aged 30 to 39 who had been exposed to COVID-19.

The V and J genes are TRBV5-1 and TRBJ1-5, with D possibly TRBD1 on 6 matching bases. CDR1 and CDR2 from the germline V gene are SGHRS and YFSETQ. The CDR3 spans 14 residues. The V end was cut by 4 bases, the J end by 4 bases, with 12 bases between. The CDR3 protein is CASSPDRRNQPQHF. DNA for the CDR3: TGCGCCAGCAGCCCGGACAGACGGAATCAGCCCCAGCATTTT.

The CDR3 coding sequence is TGCGCCAGCAGCTCAAGTCTAGCGGGTACGAACACCGGGGAGCTGTTTTTT. It translates to CASSSSLAGTNTGELFF. V and J are TRBV5-1 and TRBJ2-2; TRBD2 matches at 8 bases. J was trimmed by 0 bases and V by 3 bases; bases with no gene match: 7. The length of the CDR3 is 17 residues. The V gene's germline CDR1 is SGHRS and CDR2 YFSETQ.

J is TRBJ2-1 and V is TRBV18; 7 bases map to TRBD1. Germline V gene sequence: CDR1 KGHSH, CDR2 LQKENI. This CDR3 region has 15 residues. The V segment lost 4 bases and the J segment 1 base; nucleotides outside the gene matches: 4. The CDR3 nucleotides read TGTGCCAGCTCACAAGACAGGGTTTCCTACAATGAGCAGTTCTTC. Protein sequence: CASSQDRVSYNEQFF. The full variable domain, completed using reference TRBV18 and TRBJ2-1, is NAGVMQNPRHLVRRRGQEARLRCSPMKGHSHVYWYRQLPEEGLKFMVYLQKENIIDESGMPKERFSAEFPKEGPSILRIQQVVRGDSAAYFCASSQDRVSYNEQFFGPGTRLTVL.

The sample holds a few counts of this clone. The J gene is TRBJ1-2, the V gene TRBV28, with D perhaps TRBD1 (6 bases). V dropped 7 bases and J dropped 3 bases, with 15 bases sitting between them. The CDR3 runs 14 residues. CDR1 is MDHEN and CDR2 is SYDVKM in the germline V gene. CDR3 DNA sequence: TGTGCCAGCACTTTCTCCCAGGGGCACTATGGCTACACCTTC. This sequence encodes CASTFSQGHYGYTF.

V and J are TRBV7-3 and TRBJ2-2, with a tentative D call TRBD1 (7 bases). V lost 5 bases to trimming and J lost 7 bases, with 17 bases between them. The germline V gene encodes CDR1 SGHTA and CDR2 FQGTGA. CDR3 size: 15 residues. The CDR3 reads CASSLRQGGDGELFF. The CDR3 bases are TGTGCCAGCAGCCTAAGACAGGGCGGGGACGGGGAGCTGTTTTTT.

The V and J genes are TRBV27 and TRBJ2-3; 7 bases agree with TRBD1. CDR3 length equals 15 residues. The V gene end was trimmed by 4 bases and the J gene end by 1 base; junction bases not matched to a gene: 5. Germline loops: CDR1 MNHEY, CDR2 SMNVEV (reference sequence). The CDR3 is CASSWGTARTDTQYF. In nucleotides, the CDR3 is TGTGCCAGCAGTTGGGGGACAGCCCGCACAGATACGCAGTATTTT.

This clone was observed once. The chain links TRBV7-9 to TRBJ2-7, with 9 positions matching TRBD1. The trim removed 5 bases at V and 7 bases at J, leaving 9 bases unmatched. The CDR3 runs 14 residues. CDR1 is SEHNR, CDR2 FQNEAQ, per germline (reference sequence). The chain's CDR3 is CASSPMGQGREQYF. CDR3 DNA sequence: TGTGCCAGCAGCCCTATGGGACAGGGAAGAGAGCAGTACTTC.

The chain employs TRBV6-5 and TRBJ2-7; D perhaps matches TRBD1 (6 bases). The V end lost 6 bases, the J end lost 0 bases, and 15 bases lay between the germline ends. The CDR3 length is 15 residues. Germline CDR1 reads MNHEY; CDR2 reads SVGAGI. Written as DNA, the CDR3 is TGTGCCAGCAGCGATACAGGGTTACGCTCCTACGAGCAGTACTTC. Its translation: CASSDTGLRSYEQYF.

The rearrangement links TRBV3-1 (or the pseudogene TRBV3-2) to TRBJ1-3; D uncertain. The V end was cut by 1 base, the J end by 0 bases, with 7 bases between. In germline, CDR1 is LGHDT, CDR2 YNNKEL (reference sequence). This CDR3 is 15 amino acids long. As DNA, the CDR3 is TGTGCCAGCAGCCAAGGGAGAGTCTCTGGAAACACCATATATTTT. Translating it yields CASSQGRVSGNTIYF.

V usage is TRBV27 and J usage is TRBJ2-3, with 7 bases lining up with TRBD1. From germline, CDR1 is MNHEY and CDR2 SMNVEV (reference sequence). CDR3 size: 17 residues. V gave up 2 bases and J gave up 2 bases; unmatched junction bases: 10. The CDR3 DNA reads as TGTGCCAGCAGTTTAGCCCCCCAGGGGGTGGTCACAGATACGCAGTATTTT. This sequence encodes CASSLAPQGVVTDTQYF.

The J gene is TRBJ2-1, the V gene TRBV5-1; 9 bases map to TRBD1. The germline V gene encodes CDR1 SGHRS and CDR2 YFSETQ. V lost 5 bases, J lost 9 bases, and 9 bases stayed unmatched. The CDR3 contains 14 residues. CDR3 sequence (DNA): TGCGCCAGCAGAATGACAGGGGGTCGTGGTGAGCAGTTCTTC. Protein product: CASRMTGGRGEQFF.

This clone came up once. CDR3: CATSARTASTDTQYF. In DNA, the CDR3 is TGTGCCACCAGTGCTAGGACAGCTAGCACAGATACGCAGTATTTT. The chain recombines TRBV24-1 with TRBJ2-3, with D perhaps matching TRBD1 (6 bases). This CDR3 has 15 amino acids. V lost 5 bases to trimming and J lost 0 bases, with 11 bases between them. Germline lookup yields CDR1 KGHDR and CDR2 SFDVKD.

The CDR3 region is CASSSNRGGVPEAFF. The CDR3 DNA follows: TGTGCCAGCAGTTCGAATCGGGGCGGGGTTCCTGAAGCTTTCTTT. This chain links TRBV28 with TRBJ1-1, with D tentatively TRBD1 (5 bases). The CDR3 has 15 residues. Trimming removed 4 bases at V and 6 bases at J, with 18 bases between. Germline loops: CDR1 MDHEN, CDR2 SYDVKM.

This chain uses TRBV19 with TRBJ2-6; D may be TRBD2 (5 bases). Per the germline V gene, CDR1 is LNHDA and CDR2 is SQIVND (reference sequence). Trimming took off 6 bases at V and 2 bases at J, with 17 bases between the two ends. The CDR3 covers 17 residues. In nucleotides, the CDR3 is TGTGCCAGTAGAGCGGTAGACGGAAGGGCTGGGGCCAACGTCCTGACTTTC. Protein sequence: CASRAVDGRAGANVLTF.

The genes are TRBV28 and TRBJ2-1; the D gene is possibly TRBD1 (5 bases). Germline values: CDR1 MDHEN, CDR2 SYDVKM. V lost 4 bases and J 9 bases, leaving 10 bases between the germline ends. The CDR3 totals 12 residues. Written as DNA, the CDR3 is TGTGCCAGCAGTTCCGCCCAGGGTGAGCAGTTCTTC. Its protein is CASSSAQGEQFF.

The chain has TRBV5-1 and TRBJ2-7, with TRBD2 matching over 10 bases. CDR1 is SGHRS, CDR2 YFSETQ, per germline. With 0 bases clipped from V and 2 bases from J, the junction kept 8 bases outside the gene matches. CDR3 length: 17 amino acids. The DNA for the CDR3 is TGCGCCAGCAGCTTGGGGCCCACTAGCGGGAACCCCTACGAGCAGTACTTC. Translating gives CASSLGPTSGNPYEQYF.

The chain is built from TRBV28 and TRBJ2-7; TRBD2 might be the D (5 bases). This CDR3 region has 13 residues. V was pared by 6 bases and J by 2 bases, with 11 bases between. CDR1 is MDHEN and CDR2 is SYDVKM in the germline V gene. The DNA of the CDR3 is TGTGCCAGCAGGACCACCGGGGCCTACGAGCAGTACTTC. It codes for CASRTTGAYEQYF.

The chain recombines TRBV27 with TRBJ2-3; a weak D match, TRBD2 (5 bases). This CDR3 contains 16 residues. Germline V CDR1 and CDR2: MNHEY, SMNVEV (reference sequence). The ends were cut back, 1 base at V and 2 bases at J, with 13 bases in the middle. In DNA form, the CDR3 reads TGTGCCAGCAGTTTATGGCCTGGGGAGCCCACAGATACGCAGTATTTT. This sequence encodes CASSLWPGEPTDTQYF.

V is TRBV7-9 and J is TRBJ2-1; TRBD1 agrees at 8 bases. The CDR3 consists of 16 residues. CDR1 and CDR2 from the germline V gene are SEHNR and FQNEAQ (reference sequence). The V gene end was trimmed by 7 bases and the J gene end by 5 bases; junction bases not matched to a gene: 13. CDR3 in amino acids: CASNPAWTGHHNEQFF. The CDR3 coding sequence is TGTGCCAGCAACCCTGCGTGGACAGGGCACCACAATGAGCAGTTCTTC. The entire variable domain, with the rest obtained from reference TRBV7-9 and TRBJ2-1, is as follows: DTGVSQNPRHKITKRGQNVTFRCDPISEHNRLYWYRQTLGQGPEFLTYFQNEAQLEKSRLLSDRFSAERPKGSFSTLEIQRTEQGDSAMYLCASNPAWTGHHNEQFFGPGTRLTVL.

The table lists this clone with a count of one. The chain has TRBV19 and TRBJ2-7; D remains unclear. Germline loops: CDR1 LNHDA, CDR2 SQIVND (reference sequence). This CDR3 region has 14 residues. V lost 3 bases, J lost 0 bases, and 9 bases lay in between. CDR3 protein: CASSMRGDSYEQYF. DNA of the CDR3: TGTGCCAGTAGTATGCGCGGAGACTCCTACGAGCAGTACTTC.

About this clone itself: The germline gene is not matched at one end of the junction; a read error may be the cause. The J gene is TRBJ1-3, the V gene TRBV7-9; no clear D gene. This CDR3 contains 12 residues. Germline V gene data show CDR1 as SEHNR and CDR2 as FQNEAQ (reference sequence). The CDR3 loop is CASSSSRVSTAF. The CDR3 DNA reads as TGTGCCAGCAGCTCATCCCGGGTCTCAACTGCCTTT. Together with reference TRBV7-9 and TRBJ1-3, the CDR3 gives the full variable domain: DTGVSQNPRHKITKRGQNVTFRCDPISEHNRLYWYRQTLGQGPEFLTYFQNEAQLEKSRLLSDRFSAERPKGSFSTLEIQRTEQGDSAMYLCASSSSRVSTAFGEGSWLTVV.

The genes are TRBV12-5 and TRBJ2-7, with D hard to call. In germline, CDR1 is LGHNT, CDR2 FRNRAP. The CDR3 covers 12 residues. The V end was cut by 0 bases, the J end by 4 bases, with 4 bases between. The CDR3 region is CASGLVQYEQYF. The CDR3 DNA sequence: TGTGCTAGTGGTTTGGTACAGTACGAGCAGTACTTC.

The DNA of the CDR3 is TGTGCCAGCAGGCATATCAGTCCGGGTTACAATGAGCAGTTCTTC. Its translation: CASRHISPGYNEQFF. V and J are TRBV27 and TRBJ2-1, with unresolved D. This CDR3 comprises 15 residues. Trimming left V 6 bases short and J 4 bases short, with 16 bases between. The V gene's germline CDR1 is MNHEY and CDR2 SMNVEV (reference sequence).

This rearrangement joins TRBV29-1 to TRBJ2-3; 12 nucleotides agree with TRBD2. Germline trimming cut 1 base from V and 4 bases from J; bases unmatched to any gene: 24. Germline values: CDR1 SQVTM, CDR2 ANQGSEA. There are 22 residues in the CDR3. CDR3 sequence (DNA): TGCAGCGTTGAAGCCGGGCTCGTAGTGGGGAGACTAGCGGGAGAATTCCCAGATACGCAGTATTTT. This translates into CSVEAGLVVGRLAGEFPDTQYF.